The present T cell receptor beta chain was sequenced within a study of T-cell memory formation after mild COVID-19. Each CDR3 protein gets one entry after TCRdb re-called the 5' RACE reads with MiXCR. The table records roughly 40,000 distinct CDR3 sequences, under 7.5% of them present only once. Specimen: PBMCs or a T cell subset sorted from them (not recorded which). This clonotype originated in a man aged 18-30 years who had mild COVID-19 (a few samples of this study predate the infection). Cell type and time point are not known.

The DNA for the CDR3 is TGCGCCAGCAGCCCCAGGGTGGGCACCGGGGAGCTGTTTTTT. Amino acid sequence: CASSPRVGTGELFF. V is TRBV5-1 and J is TRBJ2-2, with D tentatively TRBD1 (5 bases). Per germline, CDR1 SGHRS and CDR2 YFSETQ. The CDR3 is 14 amino acids. The ends were cut back, 4 bases at V and 4 bases at J, with 11 bases in the middle.